The 24 T cell receptor beta chains listed next were all sequenced from one sample in a study of blood T cell repertoires in COVID-19. Some clones are missing from TCRdb's copy, which holds only in-frame ones; the method was immunoSEQ multiplex PCR. The table records under 150,000 clones, approximately 90% of them present only once. Sequenced material: peripheral blood. These receptor sequences come from a man aged 65 to 85 with active COVID-19.

This sequence joins TRBV29-1 and TRBJ2-7; D is perhaps TRBD2 (6 bases). From germline, CDR1 is SQVTM and CDR2 ANQGSEA. The CDR3 covers 12 residues. V was pared by 4 bases and J by 6 bases, with 13 bases between. CDR3 sequence reads: CSVAAGRLEQYF. CDR3 DNA sequence: TGCAGCGTTGCTGCGGGAAGACTCGAGCAGTACTTC.

This chain connects TRBV4-2 to TRBJ1-4; 7 nucleotides align to TRBD1. V shed 1 base and J 8 bases; nucleotides not matched to a gene: 7. The CDR3 loop spans 15 amino acids. CDR1 is LGHNA and CDR2 is YNFKEQ in the germline V gene. Here the CDR3 reads CASSQGDSGGEKLFF. DNA of the CDR3: TGTGCCAGCAGCCAAGGGGACAGCGGCGGCGAAAAACTGTTTTTT.

The chain carries TRBV4-1 and TRBJ2-1; TRBD1 might be the D (5 bases). The CDR3 loop spans 16 amino acids. Germline values: CDR1 MGHRA, CDR2 YSYEKL. Trimming took 1 base from V and 0 from J, leaving 10 bases between them. The CDR3 DNA reads as TGCGCCAGCAGCCAAGCCCCGACAGTCTCCTACAATGAGCAGTTCTTC. It encodes CASSQAPTVSYNEQFF.

The CDR3 DNA reads TGTGCCAGTAGTATGCCCGGACAGGCGGATGAAAAACTGTTTTTT. Translated: CASSMPGQADEKLFF. The genes are TRBV19 and TRBJ1-4; 7 bases are a match to TRBD1. The CDR3 is 15 residues long. Trimming at V came to 3 bases and at J to 6 bases, leaving 7 bases not matched to a gene. The germline V gene encodes CDR1 LNHDA and CDR2 SQIVND (reference sequence).

The chain carries TRBV30 and TRBJ1-6, with TRBD1 matching 8 bases. This CDR3 comprises 13 residues. The germline V gene encodes CDR1 GTSNPN and CDR2 SVGIG (reference sequence). The V and J ends lost 3 bases and 10 bases, in that order; junction bases with no gene match: 5. CDR3 region: CAWRVTGDSPLHF. The CDR3, as DNA: TGTGCCTGGAGGGTGACAGGGGACTCACCCCTCCACTTT.

The gene calls are TRBV6-1 and TRBJ1-4, with a weak D call TRBD1 (6 bases). This CDR3 is 15 amino acids long. Looked up from germline, CDR1 is MNHNS and CDR2 is SASEGT. V lost 1 base and J lost 1, with 7 bases in between. CDR3 nucleotides: TGTGCCAGCAGTGAAGTAGGGGGAACTAATGAAAAACTGTTTTTT. Translated: CASSEVGGTNEKLFF.

The V call is TRBV2, the J call TRBJ2-1; D uncertain. The length of the CDR3 is 13 residues. The V end was cut by 2 bases, the J end by 11 bases, with 13 bases between. CDR1 SNHLY and CDR2 FYNNEI come from the germline V gene. The CDR3, as DNA: TGTGCCAGCAGTGAACGGGTGGCAATGCAGCAGTTCTTC. It encodes CASSERVAMQQFF.

The chain couples TRBV10-3 to TRBJ1-1; 8 nucleotides line up with TRBD1. CDR1 ENHRY and CDR2 SYGVKD come from the germline V gene. The V and J ends lost 8 bases and 4 bases, in that order; junction bases with no gene match: 12. The CDR3 contains 15 residues. In DNA form, the CDR3 reads TGTGCCATCGGAAAGACAGGGGCCTCGGGCACTGAAGCTTTCTTT. Its protein product is CAIGKTGASGTEAFF.

The rearrangement links TRBV11-2 to TRBJ2-5; D might be TRBD2 (5 bases). Trimming shortened V by 5 bases and J by 3 bases, and 16 bases separated the two germline ends. The CDR3 is 15 amino acids. Germline V gives CDR1 SGHAT, CDR2 FQNNGV. The chain's CDR3 is CASSRAGRKEETQYF. The CDR3 region has the DNA TGTGCCAGCAGCCGGGCGGGCAGGAAAGAAGAGACCCAGTACTTC.

The J gene is TRBJ2-2, the V gene TRBV6-5; the match to TRBD1 covers 7 bases. V lost 6 bases, J lost 3 bases, and 4 bases stayed unmatched. The CDR3 runs 14 residues. Germline V gives CDR1 MNHEY, CDR2 SVGAGI. The CDR3 DNA is TGTGCCAGCAGGCCCGACAGGGACACCGGGGAGCTGTTTTTT. Translating it yields CASRPDRDTGELFF.

This rearrangement joins TRBV10-3 to TRBJ1-1, with D uncertain. Deletions cut 5 bases from V and 4 bases from J, with 8 bases between. The germline V gene has CDR1 ENHRY and CDR2 SYGVKD. The CDR3 is 12 amino acids. CDR3 coding DNA: TGTGCCATCAGTCCCGGGATCACTGAAGCTTTCTTT. Translating gives CAISPGITEAFF.

V usage is TRBV5-4 and J usage is TRBJ1-3, with no clear D. In germline, CDR1 is SGHNT, CDR2 YYREEE (reference sequence). CDR3 length: 14 amino acids. V was shortened by 2 bases and J by 0 bases, with 6 bases between the two germline ends. The CDR3 nucleotides read TGTGCCAGCAGCTTTTTAGACTCTGGAAACACCATATATTTT. It is translated as CASSFLDSGNTIYF.

The chain employs TRBV24-1 and TRBJ2-4; TRBD2 is a possible D gene (5 bases). The germline gives CDR1 KGHDR, CDR2 SFDVKD. Trimming cost V 3 bases and J 1 base, with 18 bases left between them. This CDR3 contains 18 residues. The CDR3 reads CATSDPTGITGAKNIQYF. The CDR3, as DNA: TGTGCCACCAGTGATCCGACCGGTATTACGGGGGCCAAAAACATTCAGTACTTC.

This clone was detected once. The rearrangement joins TRBV2 to TRBJ2-7; weak D call: TRBD2 (6 bases). This CDR3 is 14 amino acids long. The germline V gene has CDR1 SNHLY and CDR2 FYNNEI. V was cut by 6 bases and J by 1 base, with 13 bases left in between. As DNA, the CDR3 is TGTGCCAGCAGAGTAGCCGCGGGGTCCTACGAGCAGTACTTC. Translating gives CASRVAAGSYEQYF.

The V and J genes are TRBV11-1 and TRBJ2-7; 12 nucleotides agree with TRBD2. The V gene end was trimmed by 5 bases and the J gene end by 4 bases; junction bases not matched to a gene: 3. Germline CDR1 reads SGHAT; CDR2 reads FQDESV (reference sequence). The CDR3 has 14 residues. CDR3 nucleotides: TGTGCCAGCAGCAGAACTAGCGGGAGGTACGAGCAGTACTTC. It yields the protein CASSRTSGRYEQYF.

V usage is TRBV6-1 and J usage is TRBJ2-1; D is undetermined. CDR1 MNHNS and CDR2 SASEGT come from the germline V gene. The V gene lost 3 bases and the J gene lost 2 bases, with 8 bases spanning the gap. This CDR3 has 14 residues. The CDR3 DNA reads as TGTGCCAGCAGTGACAGGAACCCCTACAATGAGCAGTTCTTC. Translated: CASSDRNPYNEQFF.

The CDR3 spells CSVVLGGGGYTF. CDR3 DNA: TGCAGCGTCGTCCTGGGAGGAGGCGGCTACACCTTC. The chain is built from TRBV29-1 and TRBJ1-2, with D unclear. This CDR3 is 12 amino acids long. The V and J ends lost 6 bases and 8 bases respectively, with 16 bases between them. Germline V CDR1 and CDR2: SQVTM, ANQGSEA.

The rearrangement joins TRBV18 to TRBJ1-5; 11 nucleotides align to TRBD1. The CDR3 sequence is 14 residues long. CDR1 KGHSH and CDR2 LQKENI come from the germline V gene. The V and J ends lost 3 bases and 6 bases, in that order; junction bases with no gene match: 1. The CDR3 reads CASSPGTGGQPQHF. The CDR3 nucleotides are TGTGCCAGCTCACCCGGGACAGGGGGTCAGCCCCAGCATTTT.

The CDR3 DNA follows: TGTGCCAGCAGTGGCGACAGGGGTCCTCGAGAGCAGTACTTC. This gives the protein CASSGDRGPREQYF. V usage is TRBV27 and J usage is TRBJ2-7, with 8 bases that match TRBD1. V lost 5 bases to trimming and J lost 7 bases; unmatched junction nucleotides: 10. The CDR3 is made up of 14 amino acids. CDR1 is MNHEY and CDR2 is SMNVEV in the germline V gene (reference sequence).

The rearrangement joins TRBV4-2 to TRBJ2-7; 12 nucleotides align to TRBD2. The CDR3 loop spans 20 amino acids. Trimming took 0 bases from V and 5 from J; bases not matched to a gene: 17. The germline CDR1 and CDR2 sequences are LGHNA and YNFKEQ. CDR3 sequence: CASSQDWASGRALWFHEQYF. The CDR3 bases are TGTGCCAGCAGCCAAGATTGGGCTAGCGGGAGGGCCTTGTGGTTCCACGAGCAGTACTTC.

This chain links TRBV5-1 with TRBJ2-1, with D perhaps matching TRBD2 (6 bases). Germline lookup yields CDR1 SGHRS and CDR2 YFSETQ. V lost 2 bases to trimming and J lost 7 bases, with 13 bases between them. The CDR3 runs to 14 residues. The CDR3 coding sequence is TGCGCCAGCAGCTTCGGGGGAACCAGGAATGAGCAGTTCTTC. Translating it yields CASSFGGTRNEQFF.

There are a few counts of this clone. This sequence joins TRBV30 and TRBJ2-7; D is perhaps TRBD2 (6 bases). The CDR3 has 14 amino acids. Germline assignment: CDR1 GTSNPN and CDR2 SVGIG (reference sequence). The germline V and J ends were trimmed by 8 bases and 2 bases, with 19 bases remaining between them. The CDR3 sequence: CALPGVAITYEQYF. CDR3 nucleotides: TGTGCCCTGCCGGGAGTAGCGATCACCTACGAGCAGTACTTC. The variable domain in full, with the rest retrieved from reference TRBV30 and TRBJ2-7, is SQTIHQWPATLVQPVGSPLSLECTVEGTSNPNLYWYRQAAGRGLQLLFYSVGIGQISSEVPQNLSASRPQDRQFILSSKKLLLSDSGFYLCALPGVAITYEQYFGPGTRLTVT.

The rearrangement uses TRBV2 and TRBJ1-2, with D possibly TRBD1 on 6 matching bases. The CDR3 has 15 amino acids. The germline V gene encodes CDR1 SNHLY and CDR2 FYNNEI. V was trimmed by 1 base and J by 5 bases, leaving 14 bases between them. The CDR3, as DNA: TGTGCCAGCAGTGAAGGGGGAGGGGGAACGTATGGCTACACCTTC. This translates into CASSEGGGGTYGYTF.

This chain joins TRBV5-4 and TRBJ2-3; 7 nucleotides agree with TRBD2. In germline, CDR1 is SGHNT, CDR2 YYREEE (reference sequence). The CDR3 runs to 16 residues. The V gene end was trimmed by 5 bases and the J gene end by 0 bases; junction bases not matched to a gene: 9. As DNA, the CDR3 is TGTGCCAGCAGTCGGGGGTCTAGCGGCAGCACAGATACGCAGTATTTT. Its translation: CASSRGSSGSTDTQYF.